This T cell receptor (beta chain) originates from a study of shared clonotypes between healthy human individuals. Looked up from germline, CDR1 is SGHTA and CDR2 is FQGTGA. V lost 0 bases and J lost 8, with 16 bases in between. The length of the CDR3 is 15 residues. In replicate PCRs of sorted subsets, roughly 210 ng DNA, tens of thousands of T cell genomes, was used. TCRdb's copy holds only in-frame clones and misses some; the assay was immunoSEQ multiplex PCR. The table includes 1.4 million or so clones, approximately 98.5% detected once. Findings of the study overall: At large depth, rarefaction still showed sorted-subset sequencing to be incomplete.

Worth noting for this clone: Its antigen is still unknown.

The receptor was isolated from a man younger than 40 in good health. Source material: naive CD4+ T cells sorted from blood. The sample's subset: CD45RA+ positively selected. V gene TRBV7-3 combines with J gene TRBJ1-2; tentative D call: TRBD1 (6 bases). CDR3 nucleotide sequence: TGTGCCAGCAGCTTAACAGGAGAGACCGGGGGCGGCTACACCTTC. It specifies CASSLTGETGGGYTF.